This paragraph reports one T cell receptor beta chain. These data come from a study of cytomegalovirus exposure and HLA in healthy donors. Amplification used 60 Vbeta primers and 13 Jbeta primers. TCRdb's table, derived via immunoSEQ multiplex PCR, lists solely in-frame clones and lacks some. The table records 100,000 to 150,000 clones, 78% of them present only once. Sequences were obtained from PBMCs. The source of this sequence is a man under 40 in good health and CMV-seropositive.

CDR3 sequence (DNA): TGTGCCAGCAGTTACTCGAGGGACTACGAGCAGTACTTC. Translation gives CASSYSRDYEQYF. The rearrangement links TRBV6-5 to TRBJ2-7; weak D call: TRBD2 (5 bases). Trimming took 0 bases from V and 3 from J, leaving 6 bases between them. CDR3 length equals 13 residues. Germline V gives CDR1 MNHEY, CDR2 SVGAGI.